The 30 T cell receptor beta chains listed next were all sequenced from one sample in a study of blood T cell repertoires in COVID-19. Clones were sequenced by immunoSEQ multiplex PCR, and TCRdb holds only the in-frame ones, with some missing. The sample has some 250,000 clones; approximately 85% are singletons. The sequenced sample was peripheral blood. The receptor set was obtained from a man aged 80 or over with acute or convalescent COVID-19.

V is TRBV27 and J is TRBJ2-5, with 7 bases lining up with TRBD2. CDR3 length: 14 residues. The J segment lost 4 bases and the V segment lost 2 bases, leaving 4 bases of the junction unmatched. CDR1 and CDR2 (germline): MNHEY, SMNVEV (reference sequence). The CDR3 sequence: CASSLQIAGETQYF. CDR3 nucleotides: TGTGCCAGCAGTTTACAGATAGCGGGAGAGACCCAGTACTTC.

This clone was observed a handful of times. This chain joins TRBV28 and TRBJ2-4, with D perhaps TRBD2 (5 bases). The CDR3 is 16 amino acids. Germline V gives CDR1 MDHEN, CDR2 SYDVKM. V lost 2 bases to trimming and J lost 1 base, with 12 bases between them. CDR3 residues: CASSLPLPGAKNIQYF. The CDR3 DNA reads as TGTGCCAGCAGTTTACCCTTGCCGGGGGCCAAAAACATTCAGTACTTC.

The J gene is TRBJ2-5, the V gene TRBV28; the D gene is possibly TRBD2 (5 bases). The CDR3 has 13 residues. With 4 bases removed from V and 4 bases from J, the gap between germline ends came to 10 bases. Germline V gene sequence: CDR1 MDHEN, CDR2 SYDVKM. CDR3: CASSSGNPETQYF. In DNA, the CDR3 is TGTGCCAGCAGTTCGGGGAATCCAGAGACCCAGTACTTC. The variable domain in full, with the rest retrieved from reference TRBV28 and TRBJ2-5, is DVKVTQSSRYLVKRTGEKVFLECVQDMDHENMFWYRQDPGLGLRLIYFSYDVKMKEKGDIPEGYSVSREKKERFSLILESASTNQTSMYLCASSSGNPETQYFGPGTRLLVL.

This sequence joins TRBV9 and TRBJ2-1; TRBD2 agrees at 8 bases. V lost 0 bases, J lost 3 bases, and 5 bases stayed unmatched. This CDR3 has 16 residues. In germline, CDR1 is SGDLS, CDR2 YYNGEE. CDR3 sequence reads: CASSVAELAVYNEQFF. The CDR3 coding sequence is TGTGCCAGCAGCGTAGCTGAACTAGCGGTCTACAATGAGCAGTTCTTC.

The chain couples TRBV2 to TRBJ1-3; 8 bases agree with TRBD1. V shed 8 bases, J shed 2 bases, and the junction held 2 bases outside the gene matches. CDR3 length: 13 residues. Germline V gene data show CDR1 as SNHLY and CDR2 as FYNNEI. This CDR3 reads CASRTGTGNTIYF. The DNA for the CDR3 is TGTGCCAGCCGGACAGGGACTGGAAACACCATATATTTT.

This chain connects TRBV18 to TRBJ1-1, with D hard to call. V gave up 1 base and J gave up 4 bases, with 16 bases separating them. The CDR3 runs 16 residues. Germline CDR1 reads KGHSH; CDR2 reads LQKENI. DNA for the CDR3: TGTGCCAGCTCACCACAACTCTCCGGGTCTGCCACTGAAGCTTTCTTT. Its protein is CASSPQLSGSATEAFF.

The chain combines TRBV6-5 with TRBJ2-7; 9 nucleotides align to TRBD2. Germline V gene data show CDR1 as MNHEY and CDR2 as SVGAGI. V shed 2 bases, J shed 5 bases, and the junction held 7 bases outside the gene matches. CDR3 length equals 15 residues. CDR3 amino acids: CASSYTLAGTNEQYF. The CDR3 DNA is TGTGCCAGCAGTTACACCCTAGCGGGGACCAACGAGCAGTACTTC.

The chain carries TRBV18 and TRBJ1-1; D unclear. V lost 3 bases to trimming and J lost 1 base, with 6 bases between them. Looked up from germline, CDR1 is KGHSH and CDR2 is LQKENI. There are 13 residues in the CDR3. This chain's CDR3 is CASSPPQNTEAFF. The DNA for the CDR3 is TGTGCCAGCTCACCTCCCCAGAACACTGAAGCTTTCTTT.

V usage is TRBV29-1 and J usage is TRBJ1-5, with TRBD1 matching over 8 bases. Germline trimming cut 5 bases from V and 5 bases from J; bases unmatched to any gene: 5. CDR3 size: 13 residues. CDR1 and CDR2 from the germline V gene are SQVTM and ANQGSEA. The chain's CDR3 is CSVRTGNDQPQHF. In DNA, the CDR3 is TGCAGCGTTCGGACAGGGAACGATCAGCCCCAGCATTTT.

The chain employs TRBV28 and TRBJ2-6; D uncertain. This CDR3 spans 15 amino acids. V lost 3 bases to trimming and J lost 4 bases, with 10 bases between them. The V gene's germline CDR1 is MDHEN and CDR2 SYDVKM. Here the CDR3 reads CASSFSPEGANVLTF. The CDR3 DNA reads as TGTGCCAGCAGTTTCTCCCCGGAGGGGGCCAACGTCCTGACTTTC.

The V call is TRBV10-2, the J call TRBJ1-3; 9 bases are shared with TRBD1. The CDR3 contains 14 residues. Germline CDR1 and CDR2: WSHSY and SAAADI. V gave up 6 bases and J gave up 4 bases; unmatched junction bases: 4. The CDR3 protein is CASRETGGGNTIYF. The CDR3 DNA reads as TGCGCCAGCAGGGAGACAGGGGGAGGAAACACCATATATTTT.

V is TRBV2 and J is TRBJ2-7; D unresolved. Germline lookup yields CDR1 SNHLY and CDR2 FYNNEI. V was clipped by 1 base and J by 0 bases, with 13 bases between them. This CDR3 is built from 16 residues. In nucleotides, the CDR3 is TGTGCCAGCAGTGAAGTACTCGGGTCCCCCTCCTACGAGCAGTACTTC. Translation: CASSEVLGSPSYEQYF.

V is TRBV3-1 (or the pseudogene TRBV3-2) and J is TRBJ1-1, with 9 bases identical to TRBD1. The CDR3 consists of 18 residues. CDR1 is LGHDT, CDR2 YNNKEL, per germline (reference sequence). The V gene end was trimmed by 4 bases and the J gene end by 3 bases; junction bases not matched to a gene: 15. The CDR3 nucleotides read TGTGCCAGCAGCCGTCAGACAGGGGGATTGAATCGGGACACTGAAGCTTTCTTT. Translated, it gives CASSRQTGGLNRDTEAFF.

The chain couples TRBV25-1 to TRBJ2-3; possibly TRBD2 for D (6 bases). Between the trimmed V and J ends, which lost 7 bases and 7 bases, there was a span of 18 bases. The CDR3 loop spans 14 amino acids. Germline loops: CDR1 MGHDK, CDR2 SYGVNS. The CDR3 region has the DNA TGTGCCAGCACTCCCGGAGGGCTAGCAAATACGCAGTATTTT. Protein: CASTPGGLANTQYF.

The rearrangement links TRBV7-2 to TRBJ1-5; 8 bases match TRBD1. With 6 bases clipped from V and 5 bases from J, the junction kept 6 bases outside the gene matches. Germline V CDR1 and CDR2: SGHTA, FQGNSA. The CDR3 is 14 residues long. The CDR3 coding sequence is TGTGCCAGCAGTGCCGACAGGGGCTATCAGCCCCAGCATTTT. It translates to CASSADRGYQPQHF.

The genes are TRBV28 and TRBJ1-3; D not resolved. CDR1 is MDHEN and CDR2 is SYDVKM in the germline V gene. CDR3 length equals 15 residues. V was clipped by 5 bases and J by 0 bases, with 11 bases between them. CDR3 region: CASSLDGISGNTIYF. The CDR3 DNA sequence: TGTGCCAGCAGTCTAGACGGAATCTCTGGAAACACCATATATTTT.

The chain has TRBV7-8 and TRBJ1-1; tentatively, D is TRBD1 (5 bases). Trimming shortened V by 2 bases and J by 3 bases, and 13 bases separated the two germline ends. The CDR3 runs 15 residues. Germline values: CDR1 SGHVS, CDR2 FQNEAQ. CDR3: CASSLPGRLYTEAFF. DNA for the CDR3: TGTGCCAGCAGCTTACCAGGGCGGCTTTACACTGAAGCTTTCTTT.

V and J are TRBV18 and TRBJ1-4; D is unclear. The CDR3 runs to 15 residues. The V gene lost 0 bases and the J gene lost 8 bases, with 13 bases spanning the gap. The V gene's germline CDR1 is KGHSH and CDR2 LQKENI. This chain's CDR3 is CASSPPARSGEKLFF. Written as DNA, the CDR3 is TGTGCCAGCTCACCACCCGCGAGGTCTGGCGAAAAACTGTTTTTT.

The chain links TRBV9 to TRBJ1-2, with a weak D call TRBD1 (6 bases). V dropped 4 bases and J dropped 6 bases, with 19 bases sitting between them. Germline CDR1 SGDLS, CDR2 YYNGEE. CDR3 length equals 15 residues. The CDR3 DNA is TGTGCCAGCAGCCCAACAGGGCTAGGTACTAATGGCTACACCTTC. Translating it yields CASSPTGLGTNGYTF.

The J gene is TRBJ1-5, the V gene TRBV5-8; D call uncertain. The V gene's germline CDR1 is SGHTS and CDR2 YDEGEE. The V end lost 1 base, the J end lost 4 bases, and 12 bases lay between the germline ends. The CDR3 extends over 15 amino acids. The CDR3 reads CASSLYETSNQPQHF. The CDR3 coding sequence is TGTGCCAGCAGCTTGTATGAGACATCTAATCAGCCCCAGCATTTT.

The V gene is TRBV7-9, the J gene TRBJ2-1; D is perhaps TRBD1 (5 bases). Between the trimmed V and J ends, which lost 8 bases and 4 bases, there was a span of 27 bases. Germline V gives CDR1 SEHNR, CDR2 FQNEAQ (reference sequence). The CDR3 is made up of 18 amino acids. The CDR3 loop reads CASGSQGVYATDYNEQFF. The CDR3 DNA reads TGTGCCAGCGGTAGTCAGGGTGTATATGCGACAGATTACAATGAGCAGTTCTTC. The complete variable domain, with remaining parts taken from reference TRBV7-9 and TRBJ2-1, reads DTGVSQNPRHKITKRGQNVTFRCDPISEHNRLYWYRQTLGQGPEFLTYFQNEAQLEKSRLLSDRFSAERPKGSFSTLEIQRTEQGDSAMYLCASGSQGVYATDYNEQFFGPGTRLTVL.

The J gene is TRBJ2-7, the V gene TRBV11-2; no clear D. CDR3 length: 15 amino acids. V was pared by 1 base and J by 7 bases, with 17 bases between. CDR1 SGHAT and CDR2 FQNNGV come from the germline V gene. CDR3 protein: CASSLVTGALGEQYF. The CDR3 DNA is TGTGCCAGCAGCTTAGTTACCGGAGCCCTTGGGGAGCAGTACTTC.

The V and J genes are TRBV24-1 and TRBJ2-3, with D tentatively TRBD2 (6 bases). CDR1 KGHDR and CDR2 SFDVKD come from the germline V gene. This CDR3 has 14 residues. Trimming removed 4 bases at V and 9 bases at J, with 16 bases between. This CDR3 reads CATSDPALAYTQYF. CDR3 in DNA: TGTGCCACCAGTGACCCCGCACTAGCATACACGCAGTATTTT.

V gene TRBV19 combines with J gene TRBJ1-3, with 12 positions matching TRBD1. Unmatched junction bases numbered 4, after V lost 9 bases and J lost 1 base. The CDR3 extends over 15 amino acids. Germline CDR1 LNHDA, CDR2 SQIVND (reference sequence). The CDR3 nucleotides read TGTGCCAGCGGGACAGGGGGCTATTCTGGAAACACCATATATTTT. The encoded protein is CASGTGGYSGNTIYF.

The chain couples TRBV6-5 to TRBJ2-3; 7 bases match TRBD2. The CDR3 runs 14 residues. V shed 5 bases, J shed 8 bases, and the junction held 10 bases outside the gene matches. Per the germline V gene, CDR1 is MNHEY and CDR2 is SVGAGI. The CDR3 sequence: CASSSGTGLGTQYF. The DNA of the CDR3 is TGTGCCAGCAGTAGCGGGACCGGGCTAGGTACGCAGTATTTT.

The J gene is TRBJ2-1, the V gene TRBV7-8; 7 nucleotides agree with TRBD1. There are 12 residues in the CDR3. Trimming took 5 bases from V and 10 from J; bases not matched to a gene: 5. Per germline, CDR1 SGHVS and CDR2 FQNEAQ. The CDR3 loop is CASSRTGLEQFF. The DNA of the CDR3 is TGTGCCAGCAGCCGGACAGGATTAGAGCAGTTCTTC.

The CDR3, as DNA: TGTGCCAGCAGCACAGGGCCTGCTAATGAAAAACTGTTTTTT. This translates into CASSTGPANEKLFF. J is TRBJ1-4 and V is TRBV28, with D maybe TRBD1 (6 bases). The CDR3 is made up of 14 amino acids. The V gene lost 6 bases and the J gene lost 3 bases, with 11 bases spanning the gap. The germline V gene has CDR1 MDHEN and CDR2 SYDVKM.

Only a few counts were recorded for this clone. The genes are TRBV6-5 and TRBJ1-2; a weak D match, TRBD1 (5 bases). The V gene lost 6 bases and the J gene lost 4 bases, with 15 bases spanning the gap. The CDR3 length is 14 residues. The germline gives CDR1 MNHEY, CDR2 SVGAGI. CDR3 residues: CASRGTAPAYGYTF. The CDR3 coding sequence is TGTGCCAGCAGGGGGACTGCCCCTGCCTATGGCTACACCTTC.

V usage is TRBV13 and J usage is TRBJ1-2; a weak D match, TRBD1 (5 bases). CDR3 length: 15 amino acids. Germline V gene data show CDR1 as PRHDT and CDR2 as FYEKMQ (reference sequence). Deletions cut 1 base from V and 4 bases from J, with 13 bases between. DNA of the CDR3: TGTGCCAGCAGCTTAGTGGGGGGAGGTGGCTATGGCTACACCTTC. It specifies CASSLVGGGGYGYTF.

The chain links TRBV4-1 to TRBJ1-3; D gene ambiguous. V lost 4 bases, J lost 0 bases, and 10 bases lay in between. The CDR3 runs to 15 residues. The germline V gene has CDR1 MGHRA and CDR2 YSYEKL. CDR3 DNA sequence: TGCGCCAGCAGCCGCCACACAAACTCTGGAAACACCATATATTTT. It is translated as CASSRHTNSGNTIYF.